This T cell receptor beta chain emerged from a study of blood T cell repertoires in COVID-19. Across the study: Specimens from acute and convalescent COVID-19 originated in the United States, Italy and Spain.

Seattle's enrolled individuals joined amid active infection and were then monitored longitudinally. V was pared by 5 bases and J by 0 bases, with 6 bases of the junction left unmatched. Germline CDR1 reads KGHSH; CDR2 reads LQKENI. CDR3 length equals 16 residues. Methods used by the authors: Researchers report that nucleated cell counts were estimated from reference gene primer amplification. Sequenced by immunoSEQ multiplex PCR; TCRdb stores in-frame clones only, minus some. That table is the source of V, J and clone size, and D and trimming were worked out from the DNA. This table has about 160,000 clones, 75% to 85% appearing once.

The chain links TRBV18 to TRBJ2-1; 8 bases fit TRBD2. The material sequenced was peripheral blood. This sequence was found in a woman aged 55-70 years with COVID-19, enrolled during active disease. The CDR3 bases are TGTGCCAGCTCAGGACGACTAGCGAACTCCTACAATGAGCAGTTCTTC. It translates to CASSGRLANSYNEQFF.